The 9 T cell receptor beta chains reported below all come from one sample, sequenced in a study of response to subunit inactivated influenza vaccine. TCRdb called the RT-PCR reads again in MiXCR, with one record for every CDR3 protein. The sample has some 150,000 distinct CDR3 sequences; about 12% are singletons. In addition, the sample was reused for a study of T cells expressing NK-cell markers. From that study: TCR beta cDNA was generated via 5'RACE template switching incorporating UMIs.

The source was CD8+ T cells sorted from PBMCs, collected about 11 days after vaccination. The receptors here all came from a man in his fifties who received an inactivated influenza vaccine.

This clonotype was observed a few times. V gene TRBV4-3 combines with J gene TRBJ1-2; TRBD1 matches at 11 bases. V dropped 2 bases and J dropped 5; count of bases not matched to a gene: 13. CDR3 length equals 18 residues. CDR1 and CDR2 from the germline V gene are LGHNA and YSLEER. CDR3 residues: CASSQPYRTGGPIYGYTF. CDR3 DNA sequence: TGCGCCAGCAGCCAACCTTATAGGACAGGGGGCCCAATATATGGCTACACCTTC.

The V call is TRBV9, the J call TRBJ2-1; 7 bases are shared with TRBD2. The CDR3 runs to 13 residues. The V gene end was trimmed by 2 bases and the J gene end by 7 bases; junction bases not matched to a gene: 3. Germline V gene sequence: CDR1 SGDLS, CDR2 YYNGEE. CDR3 DNA sequence: TGTGCCAGCAGCGTCGGGACTAATAATGAGCAGTTCTTC. Its protein product is CASSVGTNNEQFF.

This clonotype was seen many times. The chain joins TRBV27 to TRBJ2-1; D ambiguous. V was pared by 3 bases and J by 6 bases, with 12 bases between. The germline V gene encodes CDR1 MNHEY and CDR2 SMNVEV (reference sequence). The CDR3 is made up of 14 amino acids. In DNA form, the CDR3 reads TGTGCCAGCAGTTTTTCTAGAAGTGGCAATGAGCAGTTCTTC. Protein: CASSFSRSGNEQFF.

This clonotype was seen a few times. CDR3: CATSRDPAGVIYNEQFF. CDR3 in DNA: TGTGCCACCAGCAGAGATCCCGCAGGAGTGATCTACAATGAGCAGTTCTTC. V is TRBV15 and J is TRBJ2-1; D is uncertain. CDR3 length: 17 residues. V was clipped by 0 bases and J by 3 bases, with 15 bases between them. Germline CDR1 LNHNV, CDR2 YYDKDF (reference sequence).

This clonotype was counted a few times. Its ends do not fully match the called genes, so a read error is possible. The chain combines TRBV7-7 with TRBJ2-5; 7 bases align to TRBD1. CDR3 length: 16 residues. CDR1 is SSHAT and CDR2 is FNYEAQ in the germline V gene (reference sequence). CDR3 sequence: CASSLGGYTSRETQYF. DNA of the CDR3: TGTGCTAGCAGCTTAGGGGGCTACACTAGTAGAGAGACCCAGTACTTC.

The count of this clonotype is one. The chain carries TRBV7-2 and TRBJ2-7, with 7 bases matching TRBD2. V lost 4 bases to trimming and J lost 6 bases; unmatched junction nucleotides: 15. The CDR3 consists of 16 residues. Germline V CDR1 and CDR2: SGHTA, FQGNSA. CDR3 region: CASSSTGGGFLGEQYF. As DNA, the CDR3 is TGTGCCAGCAGCTCAACTGGGGGGGGTTTTCTCGGCGAGCAGTACTTC.

The chain has TRBV20-1 and TRBJ1-1, with D uncertain. The CDR3 is 11 residues long. Trimming took off 6 bases at V and 7 bases at J, with 12 bases between the two ends. Germline V lookup: CDR1 DFQATT, CDR2 SNEGSKA (reference sequence). CDR3 nucleotide sequence: TGCAGTGCCGCGCCCCCAAGTGAAGCTTTCTTT. Translating it yields CSAAPPSEAFF.

This clonotype was observed a few times. As DNA, the CDR3 is TGTGCCAGCAGCTTAAGTCGCGGAGGGAATTCCTACGAGCAGTACTTC. Its protein is CASSLSRGGNSYEQYF. The rearrangement uses TRBV7-9 and TRBJ2-7, with D perhaps TRBD2 (6 bases). This CDR3 has 16 residues. The V gene lost 2 bases and the J gene lost 1 base, with 15 bases spanning the gap. The germline V gene encodes CDR1 SEHNR and CDR2 FQNEAQ (reference sequence).

The chain recombines TRBV4-1 with TRBJ1-1; D uncertain. Germline V gene sequence: CDR1 MGHRA, CDR2 YSYEKL. The ends were cut back, 7 bases at V and 4 bases at J, with 13 bases in the middle. This CDR3 spans 13 amino acids. CDR3 residues: CASKEVGGTEAFF. CDR3 nucleotides: TGCGCCAGCAAAGAGGTCGGCGGCACTGAAGCTTTCTTT.